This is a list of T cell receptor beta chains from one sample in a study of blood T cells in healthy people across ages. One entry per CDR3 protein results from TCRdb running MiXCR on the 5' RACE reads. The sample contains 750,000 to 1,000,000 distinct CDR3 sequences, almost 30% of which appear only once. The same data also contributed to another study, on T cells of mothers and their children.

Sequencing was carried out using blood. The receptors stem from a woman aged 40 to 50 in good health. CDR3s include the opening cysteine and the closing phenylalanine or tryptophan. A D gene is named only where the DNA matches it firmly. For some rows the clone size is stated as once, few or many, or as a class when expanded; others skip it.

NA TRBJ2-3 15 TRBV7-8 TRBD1 TGTGCCAGCAGCCTCCCGGACAGGGCCACAGATACGCAGTATTTT CASSLPDRATDTQYF
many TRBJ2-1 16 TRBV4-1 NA TGCGCCAGCAGCCAAATGGGGCTAGCGTCCTACAATGAGCAGTTCTTC CASSQMGLASYNEQFF
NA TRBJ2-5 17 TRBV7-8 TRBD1 TGTGCCAGCAGTTCTAACCTCCTGTGGGACAGGCAAGAGACCCAGTACTTC CASSSNLLWDRQETQYF
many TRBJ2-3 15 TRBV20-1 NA TGCAGTGCTAGAGATCTAGGGGTGAGCACAGATACGCAGTATTTT CSARDLGVSTDTQYF
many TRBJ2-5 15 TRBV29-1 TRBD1 TGCAGCGGATCAGGGCAGGGGGCGCCTCAAGAGACCCAGTACTTC CSGSGQGAPQETQYF
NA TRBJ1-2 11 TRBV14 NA TGTGCCAGCAGCCATACAGGTAGATACACCTTC CASSHTGRYTF
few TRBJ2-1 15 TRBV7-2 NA TGTGCCAGCAGCCCCCAGTTTAGCTCCTACAATGAGCAGTTCTTC CASSPQFSSYNEQFF
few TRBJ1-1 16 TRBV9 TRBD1 TGTGCCAGCAGCGTAGATAGCGGGACAGGGGGCACTGAAGCTTTCTTT CASSVDSGTGGTEAFF
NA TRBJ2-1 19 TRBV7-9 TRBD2 TGTGCCAGCAGCCGAAGGGGACTAGCGGGATCGTCCTCCTACAATGAGCAGTTCTTC CASSRRGLAGSSSYNEQFF
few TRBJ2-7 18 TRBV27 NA TGTGCCAGCAGTTTATCCCTCCTTACAGGGAGTTCGGCCTACGAGCAGTACTTC CASSLSLLTGSSAYEQYF
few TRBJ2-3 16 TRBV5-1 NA TGTGCCAGCAGTTACCTAGCAGGTACTAGCACAGATACGCAGTATTTT CASSYLAGTSTDTQYF
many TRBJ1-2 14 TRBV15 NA TGTGCCACCAGCAGAGACCAGGGAGACTATGGCTACACCTTC CATSRDQGDYGYTF
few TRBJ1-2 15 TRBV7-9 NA TGTGCCAGCAGCTTAGCCACAGAATCTCTCTATGGCTACACCTTC CASSLATESLYGYTF
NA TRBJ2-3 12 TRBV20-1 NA TGCAGTGCTTTTACTAGCACAGATACGCAGTATTTT CSAFTSTDTQYF
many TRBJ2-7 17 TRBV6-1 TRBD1 TGTGCCAGCAGTGAACCGGGACAGGGGGCGAGCTCCTACGAGCAGTACTTC CASSEPGQGASSYEQYF
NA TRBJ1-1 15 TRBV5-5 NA TGTGCCAGCAGCTTATCGCCAAGGGGGAAGACCGAAGCTTTCTTT CASSLSPRGKTEAFF
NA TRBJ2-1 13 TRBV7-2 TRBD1 TGTGCCAGCAGCTCCAACAGGGGGCAGGAGCAGTTCTTC CASSSNRGQEQFF
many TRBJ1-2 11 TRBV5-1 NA TGCGCCAGCTCGGGGGACTATGGCTACACCTTC CASSGDYGYTF
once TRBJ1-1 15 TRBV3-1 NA TGTGCCAGCAGCCAAGATTGGGGAATAAACACTGAAGCTTTCTTT CASSQDWGINTEAFF
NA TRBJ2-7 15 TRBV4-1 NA TGCGCCAGCAGCCACCAGGACGGAATCTTCTACGAGCAGTACTTC CASSHQDGIFYEQYF
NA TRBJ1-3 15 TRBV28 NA TGTGCCAGCACCTTGGGCCCAACCGGGGGAAACACCATATATTTT CASTLGPTGGNTIYF
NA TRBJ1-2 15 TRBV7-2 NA TGTGCCAGCAGCTTAGAGGCAGGGGAGTCCTATGGCTACACCTTC CASSLEAGESYGYTF
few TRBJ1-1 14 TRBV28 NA TGTGCCAGCAGTTTATCGGGTGGCAGGGATGAAGCTTTCTTT CASSLSGGRDEAFF
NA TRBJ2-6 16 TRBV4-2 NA TGTGCCAGCAGCCAGAGACCTCACTCTGGGGCCAACGTCCTGACTTTC CASSQRPHSGANVLTF
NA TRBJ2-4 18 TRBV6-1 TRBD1 TGTGCCAGCAGCCTCGGGACAGGGGGTGGAAAGAGGAAAAACATTCAGTACTTC CASSLGTGGGKRKNIQYF
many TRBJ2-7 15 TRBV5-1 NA TGCGCCAGCAGCTTGGCCGTCCAGAGCTCCTACGAGCAGTACTTC CASSLAVQSSYEQYF
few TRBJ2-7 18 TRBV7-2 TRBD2 TGTGCCAGCAGCTTAGCCGGGACTAGCGGGGTCAGCTCCTACGAGCAGTACTTC CASSLAGTSGVSSYEQYF
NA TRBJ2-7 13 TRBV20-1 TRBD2 TGCAGTGCTAGGGGGGGGACTAGCGACGAGCAGTACTTC CSARGGTSDEQYF
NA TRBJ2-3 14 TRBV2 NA TGTGCCAGCAGTAGGGGGGTAACCACAGATACGCAGTATTTT CASSRGVTTDTQYF
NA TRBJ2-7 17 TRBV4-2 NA TGTGCCAGCAGCCAAGGGCCCCTTGGGGGGGGGGCGTGCGAGCAGTACTTC CASSQGPLGGGACEQYF
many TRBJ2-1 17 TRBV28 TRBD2 TGTGCCAGCAGTGGCTCGGGGGGACTGAGCTCCTACAATGAGCAGTTCTTC CASSGSGGLSSYNEQFF
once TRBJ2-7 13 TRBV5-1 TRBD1 TGCGCCAGCAGCTGGGACAGGATGAGTGAGCAGTACTTC CASSWDRMSEQYF
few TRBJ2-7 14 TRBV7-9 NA TGTGCCAGCAGCCAAGAAGTGCCGGGCAACGAGCAGTACTTC CASSQEVPGNEQYF
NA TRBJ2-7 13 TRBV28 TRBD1 TGTGCCAGCCTACCGGGACAGGGACACGAGCAGTACTTC CASLPGQGHEQYF
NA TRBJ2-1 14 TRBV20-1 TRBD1 TGCAGTGCTAGGGGGACAGTCCCCCAAGAGACCCAGTTCTTC CSARGTVPQETQFF
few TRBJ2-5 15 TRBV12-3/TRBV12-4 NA TGTGCCAGCAGTTTAAGGCCGGCCTCCAAAGAGACCCAGTACTTC CASSLRPASKETQYF
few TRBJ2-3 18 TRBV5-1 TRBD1 TGCGCCAGCAGCTTGCCCCCTGGGACAGGGATTAGCACAGATACGCAGTATTTT CASSLPPGTGISTDTQYF
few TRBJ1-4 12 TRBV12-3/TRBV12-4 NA TGTGCCAGCAGTTTAGCGCGGGGGAAACTGTTTTTT CASSLARGKLFF
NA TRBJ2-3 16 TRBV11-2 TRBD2 TGTGCCAGCAGCCGAACCTTAGCGGGGACCACAGATACGCAGTATTTT CASSRTLAGTTDTQYF
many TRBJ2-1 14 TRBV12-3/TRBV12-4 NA TGTGCCAGCAAATTAGGGGGGTTTGGGATTGAGCAGTTCTTC CASKLGGFGIEQFF
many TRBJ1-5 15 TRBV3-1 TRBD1 TGTGCCAGCAGCCACTCGACAGGGACGGTTCAGCCCCAGCATTTT CASSHSTGTVQPQHF
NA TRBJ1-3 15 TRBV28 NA TGTGCCAGCAGTTTTCAGGGAACCTCTGGAAACACCATATATTTT CASSFQGTSGNTIYF
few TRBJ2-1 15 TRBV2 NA TGTGCCAGCAGTGAACGGGGACGACTTTACAATGAGCAGTTCTTC CASSERGRLYNEQFF
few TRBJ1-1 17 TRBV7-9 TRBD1 TGTACCAGCAGCTCCATCCCGGGACAGCAAAAGGGAACTGAAGCTTTCTTT CTSSSIPGQQKGTEAFF
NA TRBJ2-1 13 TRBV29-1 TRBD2 TGCAGCGTTGACGCGGGAGGCCCGAATGAGCAGTTCTTC CSVDAGGPNEQFF
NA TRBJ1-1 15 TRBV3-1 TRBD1 TGTGCCAGCAGCCATCCGGGACAGGGGGTGTCTGAAGCTTTCTTT CASSHPGQGVSEAFF
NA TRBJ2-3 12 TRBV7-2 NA TGTGCCAGCAGCACCGCCGCAGGCCCGCAGTATTTT CASSTAAGPQYF
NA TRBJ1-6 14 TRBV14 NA TGTGCCAGCAGCCAAGACTTTCATAATTCACCCCTCCACTTT CASSQDFHNSPLHF
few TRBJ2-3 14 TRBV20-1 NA TGCAGTGCCCCGGGACCCACTAGCACAGATACGCAGTATTTT CSAPGPTSTDTQYF
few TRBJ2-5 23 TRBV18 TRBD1 TGTGCCAGCTCACCACGGCTGAAAAAAACGACCGGGACAGGGGACCTCGCGCAAGAGACCCAGTACTTC CASSPRLKKTTGTGDLAQETQYF
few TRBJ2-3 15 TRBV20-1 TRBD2 TGCAGTGCTAGAGGGACTAGCGGCCCCACAGATACGCAGTATTTT CSARGTSGPTDTQYF
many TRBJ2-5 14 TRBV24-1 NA TGTGCCACCAGTGCTGGAGGGCTCCAAGAGACCCAGTACTTC CATSAGGLQETQYF
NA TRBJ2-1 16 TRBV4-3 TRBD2 TGCGCCAGCAGCCAACTGACTAGCGGGGCCTACAATGAGCAGTTCTTC CASSQLTSGAYNEQFF
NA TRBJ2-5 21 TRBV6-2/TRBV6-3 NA TGTGCCAGCAGTTACAACATGGGTCGGGCCCTACCAAGGACCCGTCAAGAGACCCAGTACTTC CASSYNMGRALPRTRQETQYF
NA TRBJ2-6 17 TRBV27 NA TGTGCCAGCATGTCGGCAGGAAGTTCCTCTGGGGCCAACGTCCTGACTTTC CASMSAGSSSGANVLTF
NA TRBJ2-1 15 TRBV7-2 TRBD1 TGTGCCAGCAGCCCCCGCAGGGGGCAAGGGAATGAGCAGTTCTTC CASSPRRGQGNEQFF